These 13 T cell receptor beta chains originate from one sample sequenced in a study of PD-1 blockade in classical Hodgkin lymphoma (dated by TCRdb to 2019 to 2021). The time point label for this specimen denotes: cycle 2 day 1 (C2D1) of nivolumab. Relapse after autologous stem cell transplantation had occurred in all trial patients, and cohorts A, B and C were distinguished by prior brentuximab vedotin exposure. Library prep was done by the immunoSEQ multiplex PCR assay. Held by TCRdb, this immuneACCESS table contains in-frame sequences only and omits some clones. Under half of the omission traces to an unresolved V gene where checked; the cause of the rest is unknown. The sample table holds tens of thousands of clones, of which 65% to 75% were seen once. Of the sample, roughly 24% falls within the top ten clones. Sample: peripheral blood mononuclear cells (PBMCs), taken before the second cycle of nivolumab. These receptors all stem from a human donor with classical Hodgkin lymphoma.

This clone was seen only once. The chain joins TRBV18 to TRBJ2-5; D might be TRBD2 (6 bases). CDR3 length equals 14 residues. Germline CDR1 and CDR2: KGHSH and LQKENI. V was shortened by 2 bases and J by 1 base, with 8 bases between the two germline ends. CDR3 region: CASSPSGSQETQYF. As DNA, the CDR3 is TGTGCCAGCTCACCATCCGGGAGCCAAGAGACCCAGTACTTC.

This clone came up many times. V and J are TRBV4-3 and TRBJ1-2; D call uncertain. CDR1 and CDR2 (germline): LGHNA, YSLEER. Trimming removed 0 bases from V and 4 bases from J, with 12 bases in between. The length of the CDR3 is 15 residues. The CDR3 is CASSQDKGKVYGYTF. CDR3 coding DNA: TGCGCCAGCAGCCAAGATAAGGGAAAAGTCTATGGCTACACCTTC.

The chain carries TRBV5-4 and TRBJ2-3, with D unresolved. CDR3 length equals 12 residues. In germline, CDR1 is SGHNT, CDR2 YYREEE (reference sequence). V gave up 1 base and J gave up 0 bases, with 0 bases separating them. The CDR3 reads CASSLSTDTQYF. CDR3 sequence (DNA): TGTGCCAGCAGCTTGAGCACAGATACGCAGTATTTT.

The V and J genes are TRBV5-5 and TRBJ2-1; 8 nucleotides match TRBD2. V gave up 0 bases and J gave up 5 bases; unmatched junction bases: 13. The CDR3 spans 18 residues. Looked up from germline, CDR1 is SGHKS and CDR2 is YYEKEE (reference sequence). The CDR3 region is CASSLALGGRGDNNEQFF. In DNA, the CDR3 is TGTGCCAGCAGCTTGGCCCTTGGTGGGCGGGGGGACAACAATGAGCAGTTCTTC. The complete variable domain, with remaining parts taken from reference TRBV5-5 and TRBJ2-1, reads DAGVTQSPTHLIKTRGQQVTLRCSPISGHKSVSWYQQVLGQGPQFIFQYYEKEERGRGNFPDRFSARQFPNYSSELNVNALLLGDSALYLCASSLALGGRGDNNEQFFGPGTRLTVL.

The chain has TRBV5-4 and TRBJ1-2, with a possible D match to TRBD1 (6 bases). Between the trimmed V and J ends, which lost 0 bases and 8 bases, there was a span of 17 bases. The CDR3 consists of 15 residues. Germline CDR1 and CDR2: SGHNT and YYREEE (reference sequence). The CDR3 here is CASSLGRQGIGGYTF. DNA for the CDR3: TGTGCCAGCAGCTTGGGGCGGCAGGGGATAGGGGGCTACACCTTC.

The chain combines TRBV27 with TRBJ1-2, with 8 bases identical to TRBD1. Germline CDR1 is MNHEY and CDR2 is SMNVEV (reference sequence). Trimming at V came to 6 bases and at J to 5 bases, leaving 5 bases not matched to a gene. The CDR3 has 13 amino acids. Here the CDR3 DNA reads TGTGCCAGCAGACGGACAGGGAAGTATGGCTACACCTTC. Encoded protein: CASRRTGKYGYTF.

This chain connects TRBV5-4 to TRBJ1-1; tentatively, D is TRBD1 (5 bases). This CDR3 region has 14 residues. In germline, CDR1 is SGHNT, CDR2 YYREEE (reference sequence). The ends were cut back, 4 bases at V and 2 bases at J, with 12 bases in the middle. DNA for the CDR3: TGTGCCAGCAGCCACAACAGGCTAAACACTGAAGCTTTCTTT. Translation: CASSHNRLNTEAFF.

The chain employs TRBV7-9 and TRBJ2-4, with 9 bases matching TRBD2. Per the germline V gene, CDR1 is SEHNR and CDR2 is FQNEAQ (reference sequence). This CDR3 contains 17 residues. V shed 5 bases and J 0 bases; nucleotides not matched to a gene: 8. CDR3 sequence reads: CASSEISGSGAKNIQYF. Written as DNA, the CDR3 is TGTGCCAGCAGCGAGATTAGCGGGAGTGGAGCCAAAAACATTCAGTACTTC.

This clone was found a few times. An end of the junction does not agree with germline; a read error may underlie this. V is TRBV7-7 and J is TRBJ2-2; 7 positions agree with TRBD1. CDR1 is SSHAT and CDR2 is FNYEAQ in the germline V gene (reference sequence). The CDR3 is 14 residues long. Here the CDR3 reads CASSLNRGSGELFF. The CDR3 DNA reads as TGTGCTAGCAGCTTAAACAGGGGATCCGGGGAGCTGTTTTTT. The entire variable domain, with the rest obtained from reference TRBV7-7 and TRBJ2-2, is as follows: GAGVSQSPRYKVTKRGQDVTLRCDPISSHATLYWYQQALGQGPEFLTYFNYEAQPDKSGLPSDRFSAERPEGSISTLTIQRTEQRDSAMYRCASSLNRGSGELFFGEGSRLTVL.

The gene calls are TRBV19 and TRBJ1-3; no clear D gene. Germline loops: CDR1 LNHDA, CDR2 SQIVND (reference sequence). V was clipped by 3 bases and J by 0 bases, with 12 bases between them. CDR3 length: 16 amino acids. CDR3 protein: CASSMLLMTSGNTIYF. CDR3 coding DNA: TGTGCCAGTAGTATGCTACTCATGACCTCTGGAAACACCATATATTTT.

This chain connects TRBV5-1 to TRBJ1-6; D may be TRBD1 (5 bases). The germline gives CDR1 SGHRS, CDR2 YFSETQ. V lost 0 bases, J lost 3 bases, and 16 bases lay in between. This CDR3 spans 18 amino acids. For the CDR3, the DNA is TGCGCCAGCAGCTTGGGGCAGGGAAGTCCTATCTATAATTCACCCCTCCACTTT. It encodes CASSLGQGSPIYNSPLHF.

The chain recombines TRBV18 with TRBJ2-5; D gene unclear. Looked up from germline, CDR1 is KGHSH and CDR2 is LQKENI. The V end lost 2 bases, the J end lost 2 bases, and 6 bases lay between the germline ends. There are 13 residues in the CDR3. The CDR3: CASSPLAQETQYF. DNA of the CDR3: TGTGCCAGCTCACCATTGGCTCAAGAGACCCAGTACTTC.

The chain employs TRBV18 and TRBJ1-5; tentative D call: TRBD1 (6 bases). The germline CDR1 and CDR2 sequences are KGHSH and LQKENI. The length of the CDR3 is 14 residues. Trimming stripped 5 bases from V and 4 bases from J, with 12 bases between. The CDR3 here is CASSSNRENQPQHF. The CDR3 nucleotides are TGTGCCAGCTCAAGCAACAGGGAGAATCAGCCCCAGCATTTT.